The sequence of this TCR beta chain was determined in a study of blood T cell repertoires in COVID-19 (TCRdb year 2020). Regarding the study in general: Samples covering the acute and convalescent phases of COVID-19 were provided by collaborators in the United States, Italy and Spain. The prospective study material was composed of cDNA or gDNA derived from T cells, B-cell-depleted T cells, or PBMCs. The dataset comprised deeply sampled blood TCRbeta repertoires from subjects exposed to, actively infected with, or recovered from COVID-19. The repertoires were made available in a free public database intended to serve as a resource for research on the immune response to SARS-CoV-2. Samples were obtained from the ongoing ImmuneRACE study (first 160 participants) and from over a thousand subjects provided by 6 global collaborators. Nearly every sample came with metadata listing a de-identified subject ID, COVID-19 status, age in years and sex. HLA class I and class II types, where available, came from metadata supplied by the sample provider rather than from assay-based typing.

Compared with germline, V lacks 4 bases and J lacks 4 bases; bases without a gene match: 6. For CDR1 and CDR2, the germline V gene lists MDHEN and SYDVKM. The CDR3 goes from the cysteine to the phenylalanine over 14 residues. CDR3 DNA is the only sequence kept; it has 42 bases, read in frame from the first base. Whole blood was collected in K2EDTA tubes by collaborating institutions according to the institutions' own protocols. Collaborator samples were shipped for TCRbeta analysis as frozen whole blood, isolated PBMCs, or DNA extracted from either sample type. Study-wide findings and limitations: Clinical and demographic metadata were provided uncurated, with the amount varying by source and participant.

As regards this clone: No cognate antigen has been identified for it. Per-base quality was not reported, and no clone a single base away is much larger than it.

TCRbeta CDR3 regions were amplified from genomic DNA using the immunoSEQ Assay, a bias-controlled multiplex PCR. The study's processing was this. The number of nucleated cells in each sample was estimated from the amplification of reference gene primers within the assay. Sequence reads were collapsed and filtered to measure the absolute abundance of every unique TCRbeta CDR3 rearrangement. For each sample, productive Simpson clonality was calculated as the square root of Simpson's diversity index over productive rearrangements. What TCRdb holds here is the immuneACCESS table cut down to in-frame rearrangements. Part of the clones is not present; checked against another copy, under half of the missing clones reflect an unresolved V gene, and the others are unexplained. V and J calls and clone size are given by that table; D and trimming were obtained from the DNA. Present in this sample are approximately 150,000 clones, approximately 83% of which were seen just once. About 2.1% of the sample rests with the top ten.

This clonotype originated in a woman older than 75 with acute or convalescent COVID-19. The receptor chain draws on TRBV28 and TRBJ1-2, and TRBD1 aligns with 7 junction nucleotides. What was sequenced was peripheral blood. In nucleotide form, the sequence is TGTGCCAGCAGTTCCCCGGGACAGTTCTATGGCTACACCTTC. Translated, it gives CASSSPGQFYGYTF.